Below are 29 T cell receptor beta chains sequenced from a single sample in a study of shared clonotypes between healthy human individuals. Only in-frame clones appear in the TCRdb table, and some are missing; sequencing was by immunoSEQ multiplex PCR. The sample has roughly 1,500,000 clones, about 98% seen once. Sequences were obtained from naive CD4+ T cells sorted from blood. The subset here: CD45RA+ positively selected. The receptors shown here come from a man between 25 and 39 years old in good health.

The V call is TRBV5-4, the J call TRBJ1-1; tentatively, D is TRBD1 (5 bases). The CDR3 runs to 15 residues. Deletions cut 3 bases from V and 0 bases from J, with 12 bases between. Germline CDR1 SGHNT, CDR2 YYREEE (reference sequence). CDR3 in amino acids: CASSSRVSMNTEAFF. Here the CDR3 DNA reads TGTGCCAGCAGCTCCAGGGTTTCCATGAACACTGAAGCTTTCTTT.

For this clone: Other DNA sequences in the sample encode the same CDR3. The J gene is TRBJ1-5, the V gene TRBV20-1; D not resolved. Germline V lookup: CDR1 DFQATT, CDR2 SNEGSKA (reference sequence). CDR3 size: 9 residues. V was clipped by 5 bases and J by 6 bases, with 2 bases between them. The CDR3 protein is CSAGQPQHF. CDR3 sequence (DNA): TGCAGTGCTGGTCAGCCCCAGCATTTT.

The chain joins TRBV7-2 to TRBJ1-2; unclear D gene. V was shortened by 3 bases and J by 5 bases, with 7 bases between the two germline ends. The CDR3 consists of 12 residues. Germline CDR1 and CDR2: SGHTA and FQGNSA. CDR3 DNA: TGTGCCAGCAGCTTCAACGTGTATGGCTACACCTTC. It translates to CASSFNVYGYTF.

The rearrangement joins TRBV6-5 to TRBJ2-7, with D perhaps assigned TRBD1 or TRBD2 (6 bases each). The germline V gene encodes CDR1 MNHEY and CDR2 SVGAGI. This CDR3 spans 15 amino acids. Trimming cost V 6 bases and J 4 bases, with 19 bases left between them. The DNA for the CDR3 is TGTGCCAGCAGCCCATTAGTGGGGGGCTCATACGAGCAGTACTTC. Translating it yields CASSPLVGGSYEQYF.

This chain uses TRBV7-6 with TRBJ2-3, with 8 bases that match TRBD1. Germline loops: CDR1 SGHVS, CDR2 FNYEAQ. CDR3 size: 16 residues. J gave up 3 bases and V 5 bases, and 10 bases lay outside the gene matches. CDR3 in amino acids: CASSTRTGTETDTQYF. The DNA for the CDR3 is TGTGCCAGCAGCACAAGGACAGGGACTGAGACAGATACGCAGTATTTT.

The CDR3 loop is CATRVGLTEQFF. CDR3 coding DNA: TGTGCCACACGGGTTGGGCTAACGGAGCAGTTCTTC. V usage is TRBV6-4 and J usage is TRBJ2-1; no reliable D call. The germline V gene encodes CDR1 MRHNA and CDR2 SNTAGT. V lost 10 bases and J 10 bases, leaving 17 bases between the germline ends. This CDR3 has 12 amino acids.

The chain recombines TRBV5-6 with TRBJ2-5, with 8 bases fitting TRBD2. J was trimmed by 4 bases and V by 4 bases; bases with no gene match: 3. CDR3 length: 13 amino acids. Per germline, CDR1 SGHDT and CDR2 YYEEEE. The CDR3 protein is CASSPGLGETQYF. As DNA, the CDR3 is TGTGCCAGCAGCCCGGGACTAGGAGAGACCCAGTACTTC. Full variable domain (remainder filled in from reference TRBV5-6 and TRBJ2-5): DAGVTQSPTHLIKTRGQQVTLRCSPKSGHDTVSWYQQALGQGPQFIFQYYEEEERQRGNFPDRFSGHQFPNYSSELNVNALLLGDSALYLCASSPGLGETQYFGPGTRLLVL.

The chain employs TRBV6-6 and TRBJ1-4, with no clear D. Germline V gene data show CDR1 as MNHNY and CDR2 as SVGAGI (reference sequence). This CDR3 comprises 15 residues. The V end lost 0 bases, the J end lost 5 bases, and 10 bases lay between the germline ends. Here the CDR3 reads CASSYSPDGNEKLFF. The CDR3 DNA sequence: TGTGCCAGCAGTTACTCCCCCGACGGCAATGAAAAACTGTTTTTT.

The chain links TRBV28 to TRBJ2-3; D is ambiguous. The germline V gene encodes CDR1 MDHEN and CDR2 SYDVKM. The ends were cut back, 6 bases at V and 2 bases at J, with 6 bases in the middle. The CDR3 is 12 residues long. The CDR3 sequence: CASSTNTDTQYF. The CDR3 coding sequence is TGTGCCAGCAGCACTAACACAGATACGCAGTATTTT. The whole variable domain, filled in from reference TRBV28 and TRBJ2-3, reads DVKVTQSSRYLVKRTGEKVFLECVQDMDHENMFWYRQDPGLGLRLIYFSYDVKMKEKGDIPEGYSVSREKKERFSLILESASTNQTSMYLCASSTNTDTQYFGPGTRLTVL.

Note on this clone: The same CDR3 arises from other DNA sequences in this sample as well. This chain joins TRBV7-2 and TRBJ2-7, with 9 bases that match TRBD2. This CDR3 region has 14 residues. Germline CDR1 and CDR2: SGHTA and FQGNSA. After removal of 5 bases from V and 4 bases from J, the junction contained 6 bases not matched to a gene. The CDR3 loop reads CASSPRSGSYEQYF. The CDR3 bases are TGTGCCAGCAGCCCTCGTAGCGGGAGTTACGAGCAGTACTTC.

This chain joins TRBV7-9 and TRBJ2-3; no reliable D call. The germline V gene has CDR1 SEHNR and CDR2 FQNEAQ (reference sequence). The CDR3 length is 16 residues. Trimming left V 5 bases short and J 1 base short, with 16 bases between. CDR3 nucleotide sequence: TGTGCCAGCAGCCGAAACGTGGGATGGGGCACAGATACGCAGTATTTT. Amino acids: CASSRNVGWGTDTQYF.

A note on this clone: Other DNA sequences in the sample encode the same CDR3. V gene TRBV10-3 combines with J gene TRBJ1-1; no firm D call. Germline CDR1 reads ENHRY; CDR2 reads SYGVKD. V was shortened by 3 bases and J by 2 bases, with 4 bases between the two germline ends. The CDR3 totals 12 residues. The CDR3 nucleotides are TGTGCCATCAGTGAACTAAACACTGAAGCTTTCTTT. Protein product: CAISELNTEAFF.

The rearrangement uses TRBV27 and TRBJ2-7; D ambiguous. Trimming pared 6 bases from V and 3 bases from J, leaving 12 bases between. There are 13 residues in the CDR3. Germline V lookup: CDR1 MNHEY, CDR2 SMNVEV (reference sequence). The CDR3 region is CASRRSGRYEQYF. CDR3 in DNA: TGTGCCAGCAGACGTTCCGGCCGCTACGAGCAGTACTTC.

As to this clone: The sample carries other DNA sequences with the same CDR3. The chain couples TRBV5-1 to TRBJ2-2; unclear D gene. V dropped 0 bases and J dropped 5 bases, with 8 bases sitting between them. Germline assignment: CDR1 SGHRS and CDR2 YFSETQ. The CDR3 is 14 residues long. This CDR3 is CASSLGVSTGELFF. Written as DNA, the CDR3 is TGCGCCAGCAGCTTGGGCGTGTCAACCGGGGAGCTGTTTTTT.

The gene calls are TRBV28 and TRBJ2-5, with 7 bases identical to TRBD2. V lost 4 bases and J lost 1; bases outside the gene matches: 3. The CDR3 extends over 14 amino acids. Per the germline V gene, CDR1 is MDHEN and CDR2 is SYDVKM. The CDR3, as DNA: TGTGCCAGCAGTTCAGCGGGAACCCAAGAGACCCAGTACTTC. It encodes CASSSAGTQETQYF.

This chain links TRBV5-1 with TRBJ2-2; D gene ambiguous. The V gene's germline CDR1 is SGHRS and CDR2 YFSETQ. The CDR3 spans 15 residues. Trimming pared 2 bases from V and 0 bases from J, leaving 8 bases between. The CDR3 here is CASSLRSPNTGELFF. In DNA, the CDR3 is TGCGCCAGCAGCTTACGGAGCCCGAACACCGGGGAGCTGTTTTTT.

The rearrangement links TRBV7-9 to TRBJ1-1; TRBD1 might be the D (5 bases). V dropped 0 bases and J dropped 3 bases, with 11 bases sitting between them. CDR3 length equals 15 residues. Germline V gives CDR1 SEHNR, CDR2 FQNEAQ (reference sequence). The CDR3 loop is CASSLARVRDTEAFF. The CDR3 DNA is TGTGCCAGCAGCTTAGCCAGGGTACGCGACACTGAAGCTTTCTTT.

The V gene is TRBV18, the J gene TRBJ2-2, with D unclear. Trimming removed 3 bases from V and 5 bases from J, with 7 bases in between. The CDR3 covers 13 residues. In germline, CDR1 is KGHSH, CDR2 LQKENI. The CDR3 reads CASSPLVTGELFF. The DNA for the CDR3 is TGTGCCAGCTCACCGCTAGTAACCGGGGAGCTGTTTTTT.

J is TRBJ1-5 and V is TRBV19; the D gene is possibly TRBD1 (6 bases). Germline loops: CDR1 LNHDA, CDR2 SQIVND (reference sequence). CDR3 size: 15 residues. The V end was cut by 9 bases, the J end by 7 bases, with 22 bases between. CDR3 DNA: TGTGCCAGCCTAGAAGGGGGTCTGGGTAGGCAGCCCCAGCATTTT. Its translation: CASLEGGLGRQPQHF.

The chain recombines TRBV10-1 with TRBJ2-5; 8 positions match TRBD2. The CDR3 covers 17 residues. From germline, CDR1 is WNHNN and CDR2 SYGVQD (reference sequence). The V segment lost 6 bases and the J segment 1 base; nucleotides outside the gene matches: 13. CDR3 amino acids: CASRHFSGGGIQETQYF. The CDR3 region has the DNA TGCGCCAGCAGACATTTTAGTGGCGGGGGGATCCAAGAGACCCAGTACTTC.

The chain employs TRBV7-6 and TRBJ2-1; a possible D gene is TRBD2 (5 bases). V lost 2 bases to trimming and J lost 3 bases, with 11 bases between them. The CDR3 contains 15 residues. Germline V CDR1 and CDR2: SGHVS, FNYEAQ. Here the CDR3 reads CASSLSGGFYNEQFF. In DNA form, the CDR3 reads TGTGCCAGCAGCTTATCTGGAGGCTTCTACAATGAGCAGTTCTTC.

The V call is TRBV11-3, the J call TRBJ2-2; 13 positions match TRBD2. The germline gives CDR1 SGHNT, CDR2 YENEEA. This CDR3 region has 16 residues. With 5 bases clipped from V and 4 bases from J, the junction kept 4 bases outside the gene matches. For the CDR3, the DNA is TGTGCCAGCAGCCGGCGACTAGCGGGAGGCACCGGGGAGCTGTTTTTT. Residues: CASSRRLAGGTGELFF.

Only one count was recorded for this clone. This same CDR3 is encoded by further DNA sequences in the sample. CDR3 protein: CASSHGPEQYF. The CDR3 coding sequence is TGTGCCAGCAGTCACGGACCCGAGCAGTACTTC. V gene TRBV6-5 combines with J gene TRBJ2-7; unclear D gene. V lost 5 bases and J lost 6, with 8 bases in between. Germline-derived CDR1 and CDR2 are MNHEY and SVGAGI. The CDR3 has 11 residues.

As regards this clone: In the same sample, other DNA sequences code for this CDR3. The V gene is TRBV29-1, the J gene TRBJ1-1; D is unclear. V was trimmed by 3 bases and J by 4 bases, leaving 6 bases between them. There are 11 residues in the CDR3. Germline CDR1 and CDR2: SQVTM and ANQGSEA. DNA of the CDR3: TGCAGCGTTGACCCCGGCACTGAAGCTTTCTTT. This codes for CSVDPGTEAFF.

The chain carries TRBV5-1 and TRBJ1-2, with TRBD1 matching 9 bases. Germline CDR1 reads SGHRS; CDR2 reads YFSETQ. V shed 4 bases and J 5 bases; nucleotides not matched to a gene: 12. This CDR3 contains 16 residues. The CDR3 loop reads CASSRSQGARAYGYTF. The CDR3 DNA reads TGCGCCAGCAGCAGATCACAGGGGGCGAGAGCTTATGGCTACACCTTC.

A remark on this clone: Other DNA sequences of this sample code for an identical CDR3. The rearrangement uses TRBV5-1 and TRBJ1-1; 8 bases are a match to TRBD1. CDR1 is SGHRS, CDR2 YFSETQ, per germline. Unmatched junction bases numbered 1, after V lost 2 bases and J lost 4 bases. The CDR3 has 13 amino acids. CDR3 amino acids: CASSFTGGTEAFF. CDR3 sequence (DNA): TGCGCCAGCAGCTTCACAGGGGGCACTGAAGCTTTCTTT.

CDR3 in amino acids: CAISGSALQETQYF. CDR3 bases: TGTGCCATCAGTGGTTCCGCCCTCCAAGAGACCCAGTACTTC. This chain links TRBV10-3 with TRBJ2-5; no definite D call. Germline CDR1 is ENHRY and CDR2 is SYGVKD. This CDR3 has 14 amino acids. Trimming pared 4 bases from V and 1 base from J, leaving 10 bases between.

The CDR3 region is CATRGSDTEAFF. The CDR3 region has the DNA TGTGCCACGCGCGGCAGCGACACTGAAGCTTTCTTT. The V and J genes are TRBV10-3 and TRBJ1-1, with no clear D. From germline, CDR1 is ENHRY and CDR2 SYGVKD. The length of the CDR3 is 12 residues. Trimming left V 10 bases short and J 3 bases short, with 12 bases between.

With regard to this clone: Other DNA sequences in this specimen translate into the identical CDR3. CDR3 protein: CASSRGPYEQYF. CDR3 nucleotides: TGTGCCAGCAGCAGGGGACCCTACGAGCAGTACTTC. The J gene is TRBJ2-7, the V gene TRBV6-1; maybe TRBD1 (6 bases). This CDR3 is built from 12 residues. CDR1 is MNHNS and CDR2 is SASEGT in the germline V gene. With 6 bases removed from V and 2 bases from J, the gap between germline ends came to 8 bases.